One and the same sample provided the 7 T cell receptor beta chains below, sequenced in a study of beta chain features in type 1 diabetes. Study conclusions and caveats: All four CD4+ subsets from Type 1 diabetes patients carried moderately but significantly shorter TCRB CDR3s.

Reverse transcription of all isolated RNA meant that expressed TCRB transcripts were sequenced. TCRdb keeps only in-frame clones here, not all; method: immunoSEQ multiplex PCR. This sample has under 300,000 clones, with about a sixth found just once. These receptors are not linked to any known antigen. Sequenced material: naive CD4+ T cells from blood. These receptors were collected from a man aged 30 to 45 with type 1 diabetes.

This clone turned up a few times. The V call is TRBV7-2, the J call TRBJ2-5; perhaps TRBD1 as D (7 bases). Germline loops: CDR1 SGHTA, CDR2 FQGNSA. CDR3 length: 17 residues. Trimming removed 5 bases at V and 2 bases at J, with 21 bases between. As DNA, the CDR3 is TGTGCCAGCAGCCCCAGCGGAGGGGGCGGGTGGCAAGAGACCCAGTACTTC. Protein sequence: CASSPSGGGGWQETQYF.

The chain links TRBV7-2 to TRBJ2-5; TRBD1 is a possible D gene (5 bases). The CDR3 has 13 amino acids. V was shortened by 11 bases and J by 2 bases, with 15 bases between the two germline ends. Germline assignment: CDR1 SGHTA and CDR2 FQGNSA. Written as DNA, the CDR3 is TGTGCCTTCAGGGATGCATCGCAAGAGACCCAGTACTTC. Its translation: CAFRDASQETQYF.

In this sample, this clone turned up once. The chain employs TRBV6-5 and TRBJ2-1; D might be TRBD2 (5 bases). Trimming cost V 2 bases and J 6 bases, with 11 bases left between them. This CDR3 has 14 amino acids. The germline gives CDR1 MNHEY, CDR2 SVGAGI. In DNA, the CDR3 is TGTGCCAGCAGTTACCGGGAAGGAGTCAATGAGCAGTTCTTC. Translated: CASSYREGVNEQFF.

As concerns this clone: This same CDR3 is encoded by further DNA sequences in the sample. The chain links TRBV7-9 to TRBJ1-2; a possible D gene is TRBD1 (5 bases). Deletions cut 1 base from V and 8 bases from J, with 8 bases between. There are 12 residues in the CDR3. The germline CDR1 and CDR2 sequences are SEHNR and FQNEAQ (reference sequence). The CDR3 reads CASSLVGDGYTF. The CDR3 DNA follows: TGTGCCAGCAGCTTAGTGGGGGACGGCTACACCTTC.

About this clone itself: Within the sample, other DNA sequences also encode this same CDR3. V and J are TRBV14 and TRBJ1-2; D remains unclear. Germline V lookup: CDR1 SGHDN, CDR2 FVKESK. The CDR3 is 12 residues long. Trimming took 4 bases from V and 3 from J, leaving 6 bases between them. As DNA, the CDR3 is TGTGCCAGCAGCCCTGGCGACTATGGCTACACCTTC. Translated, it gives CASSPGDYGYTF.

V is TRBV28 and J is TRBJ2-7; 10 positions agree with TRBD1. This CDR3 spans 14 amino acids. The V segment lost 6 bases and the J segment 4 bases; nucleotides outside the gene matches: 6. Germline CDR1 reads MDHEN; CDR2 reads SYDVKM. The CDR3 sequence: CASRRPGQGYEQYF. CDR3 nucleotides: TGTGCCAGCAGAAGACCGGGACAGGGGTACGAGCAGTACTTC.

There are a few counts of this clone. Distinct nucleotide sequences in the sample also encode this CDR3. The gene calls are TRBV29-1 and TRBJ1-1; TRBD1 aligns across 9 bases. CDR3 size: 12 residues. Losses at the gene ends were 7 bases for V and 5 bases for J; bases not matched to a gene: 5. The germline CDR1 and CDR2 sequences are SQVTM and ANQGSEA. This CDR3 is CSAGQGRTEAFF. The DNA of the CDR3 is TGCAGCGCAGGACAGGGGAGGACTGAAGCTTTCTTT.